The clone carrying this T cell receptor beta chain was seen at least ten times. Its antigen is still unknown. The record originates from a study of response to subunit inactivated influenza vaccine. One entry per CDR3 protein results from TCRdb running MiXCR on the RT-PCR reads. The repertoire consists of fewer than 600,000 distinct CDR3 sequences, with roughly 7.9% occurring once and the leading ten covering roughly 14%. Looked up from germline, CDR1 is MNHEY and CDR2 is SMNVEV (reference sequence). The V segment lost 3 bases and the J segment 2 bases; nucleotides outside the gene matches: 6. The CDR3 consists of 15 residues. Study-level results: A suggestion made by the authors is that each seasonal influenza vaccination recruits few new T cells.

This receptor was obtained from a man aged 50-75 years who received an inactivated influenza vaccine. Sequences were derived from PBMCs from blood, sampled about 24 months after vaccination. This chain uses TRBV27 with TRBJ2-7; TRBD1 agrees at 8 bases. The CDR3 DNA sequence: TGTGCCAGCAGTTTGTTCGGACAGGGAACCTACGAGCAGTACTTC. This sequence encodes CASSLFGQGTYEQYF.